This is a list of T cell receptor beta chains from one sample in a study of naive and memory T cell subsets. From the UMI-ligation and nested PCR reads, TCRdb called clonotypes with MiXCR, one entry per CDR3 protein. This sample has over 130,000 distinct CDR3 sequences, with about 20% found just once. Sequencing used naive CD8+ T cells from blood. The origin of the receptors is a human donor in good health. Each CDR3 is given with its conserved first and last residue. Fields, in order: CDR3 DNA, CDR3 protein, clone size, J gene, V gene, D gene, CDR3 length. A D gene is named only where the DNA matches it firmly. Some rows have no size entry. The others give once, few or many, or a class for an expanded clone.

DNA: TGTGCCAGCAGTTCACCCACTAGCGGGAGCGATTATGAGCAGTTCTTC
CDR3: CASSSPTSGSDYEQFF
size: few
J: TRBJ2-1
V: TRBV28
D: TRBD2
length: 16

DNA: TGCAGTCTAGAGCCCCCCACGGGCCTCCTTAATTCACCCCTCCACTTT
CDR3: CSLEPPTGLLNSPLHF
size: .
J: TRBJ1-6
V: TRBV20-1
D: .
length: 16

DNA: TGTGCCAGCAGTTTGGCGGTCACCGGGGAGCTGTTTTTT
CDR3: CASSLAVTGELFF
size: .
J: TRBJ2-2
V: TRBV28
D: .
length: 13

DNA: TGTGCCAGCAGTTACCAGTCCAACCTGGTGCAGTTCTTC
CDR3: CASSYQSNLVQFF
size: .
J: TRBJ2-1
V: TRBV6-2/TRBV6-3
D: .
length: 13

DNA: TGTGCCAGCAGTCCCGGGACTAGCTACTACAATGAGCAGTTCTTC
CDR3: CASSPGTSYYNEQFF
size: few
J: TRBJ2-1
V: TRBV6-2/TRBV6-3
D: TRBD2
length: 15

DNA: TGTGCCAGCAGTTTGGACAGGGGCTTTTCCAATGAGCAGTTCTTC
CDR3: CASSLDRGFSNEQFF
size: few
J: TRBJ2-1
V: TRBV6-2/TRBV6-3
D: TRBD1
length: 15

DNA: TGCGCCAGCAGCCAAGATGAGGTACCGGGGGAGACCCAGTACTTC
CDR3: CASSQDEVPGETQYF
size: few
J: TRBJ2-5
V: TRBV4-1
D: .
length: 15

DNA: TGTGCCAGCAGCCCCGCGCTGGCTCGTGGGGGCGATGAGCAGTTCTTC
CDR3: CASSPALARGGDEQFF
size: .
J: TRBJ2-1
V: TRBV14
D: .
length: 16

DNA: TGCAGCGTTGAGGGCCCGCGACGATCGTACAATGAGCAGTTCTTC
CDR3: CSVEGPRRSYNEQFF
size: .
J: TRBJ2-1
V: TRBV29-1
D: .
length: 15

DNA: TGTGCCAGCAGTTACCTACAGGACAGCTCTGGAAACACCATATATTTT
CDR3: CASSYLQDSSGNTIYF
size: few
J: TRBJ1-3
V: TRBV6-1
D: .
length: 16

DNA: TGTGCCAGCAGCTCACACAGGGACTTCAATCAGCCCCAGCATTTT
CDR3: CASSSHRDFNQPQHF
size: .
J: TRBJ1-5
V: TRBV7-9
D: .
length: 15

DNA: TGTGCCAGCAGTTCGCGACTAGCGGGAGGGCCAGATACGCAGTATTTT
CDR3: CASSSRLAGGPDTQYF
size: few
J: TRBJ2-3
V: TRBV28
D: TRBD2
length: 16

DNA: TGTGCCACCTTAGCTAGGGCCTACGAGCAGTACTTC
CDR3: CATLARAYEQYF
size: few
J: TRBJ2-7
V: TRBV28
D: .
length: 12

DNA: TGCGCCAGCAGCTTGGGGACGCACACCCCGTATTTT
CDR3: CASSLGTHTPYF
size: .
J: TRBJ2-3
V: TRBV5-1
D: .
length: 12

DNA: TGTGCCAGCAGCTCCGGACATTTCCTCGCCTACGAGCAGTACTTC
CDR3: CASSSGHFLAYEQYF
size: few
J: TRBJ2-7
V: TRBV2
D: .
length: 15

DNA: TGTGCCAGCAGCGACACGACGAACACCGGGGAGCTGTTTTTT
CDR3: CASSDTTNTGELFF
size: .
J: TRBJ2-2
V: TRBV7-9
D: .
length: 14

DNA: TGTGCCAGCAGCTCCGACGACTGGGTACGGGCAGATACGCAGTATTTT
CDR3: CASSSDDWVRADTQYF
size: .
J: TRBJ2-3
V: TRBV11-2
D: .
length: 16

DNA: TGCGCCAGCAGTGGGGGGGCCCTTACCGAGCAGTACTTC
CDR3: CASSGGALTEQYF
size: few
J: TRBJ2-7
V: TRBV5-1
D: .
length: 13

DNA: TGTGCCAGCAGTTTGAGCTACTTTCCGGATACGCAGTATTTT
CDR3: CASSLSYFPDTQYF
size: .
J: TRBJ2-3
V: TRBV28
D: .
length: 14

DNA: TGTGCCAGCAGCTTAGATCTAGAGAGTCGGGAGAGAGATACGCAGTATTTT
CDR3: CASSLDLESRERDTQYF
size: many
J: TRBJ2-3
V: TRBV11-2
D: .
length: 17

DNA: TGTGCCAGCAGCCCGGGACAGGGATGGGGGGTTGGAGGGGAGCAGTACTTC
CDR3: CASSPGQGWGVGGEQYF
size: few
J: TRBJ2-7
V: TRBV27
D: TRBD1
length: 17

DNA: TGTGCCAGCAGTTTAAGTAGCGGTACCAAAAACATTCAGTACTTC
CDR3: CASSLSSGTKNIQYF
size: few
J: TRBJ2-4
V: TRBV27
D: .
length: 15

DNA: TGTGCCAGCAGCTTGGGTTTTGTCCAGGGGGCAGAGGGATACGAGCAGTACTTC
CDR3: CASSLGFVQGAEGYEQYF
size: .
J: TRBJ2-7
V: TRBV5-5
D: TRBD1
length: 18

DNA: TGCGCCAGCAGCTTGCGATCAACTAATGAAAAACTGTTTTTT
CDR3: CASSLRSTNEKLFF
size: few
J: TRBJ1-4
V: TRBV5-1
D: .
length: 14

DNA: TGTGCCAGCAGCCGGCTCGAGACGGGAGCCTACGAGCAGTACTTC
CDR3: CASSRLETGAYEQYF
size: many
J: TRBJ2-7
V: TRBV14
D: .
length: 15

DNA: TGTGCCAGTAGTATTGACGAGCGAACCTACAATGAGCAGTTCTTC
CDR3: CASSIDERTYNEQFF
size: few
J: TRBJ2-1
V: TRBV19
D: .
length: 15

DNA: TGTGCCAGCAGTTCACGCTACATCTCCTACGAGCAGTACTTC
CDR3: CASSSRYISYEQYF
size: .
J: TRBJ2-7
V: TRBV28
D: .
length: 14

DNA: TGCAGCGTGGGCAGGGCCACTGAAGCTTTCTTT
CDR3: CSVGRATEAFF
size: .
J: TRBJ1-1
V: TRBV29-1
D: .
length: 11

DNA: TGTGCCAGCAGCTCCACAGAGCCCATAGGGGGCTACACCTTC
CDR3: CASSSTEPIGGYTF
size: .
J: TRBJ1-2
V: TRBV6-1
D: .
length: 14

DNA: TGCAGTGCTAGAGACCCAAGACTAGCGGGCTCCTACAATGAGCAGTTCTTC
CDR3: CSARDPRLAGSYNEQFF
size: .
J: TRBJ2-1
V: TRBV20-1
D: TRBD2
length: 17

DNA: TGTGCCAGCAGTTTAGAAGACAGGGGGATGTACAATGAGCAGTTCTTC
CDR3: CASSLEDRGMYNEQFF
size: few
J: TRBJ2-1
V: TRBV12-3/TRBV12-4
D: TRBD1
length: 16

DNA: TGTGCCAGCAGCTATGGACTAGCGGGAGGAGACGAGACCCAGTACTTC
CDR3: CASSYGLAGGDETQYF
size: .
J: TRBJ2-5
V: TRBV7-3
D: TRBD2
length: 16

DNA: TGTGCCAGCAGTTATGGACAGGGAATCAATCAGCCCCAGCATTTT
CDR3: CASSYGQGINQPQHF
size: .
J: TRBJ1-5
V: TRBV28
D: TRBD1
length: 15

DNA: TGTGCCAGCAGTTCCGGGACAGGGGAACATGAGCAGTACTTC
CDR3: CASSSGTGEHEQYF
size: few
J: TRBJ2-7
V: TRBV6-5
D: TRBD1
length: 14

DNA: TGTGCCAGCAGATTTCACGTCGTCGGACTAGCGCTTACCTACAATGAGCAGTTCTTC
CDR3: CASRFHVVGLALTYNEQFF
size: few
J: TRBJ2-1
V: TRBV28
D: TRBD2
length: 19

DNA: TGTGCCAGCAGTGGTTATAGGACAGTGAAGCAGCCCCAGCATTTT
CDR3: CASSGYRTVKQPQHF
size: few
J: TRBJ1-5
V: TRBV6-4
D: .
length: 15

DNA: TGTGCCACCAGTGATTCTAGCGGGAGCGACCCGAGCTCCTACAATGAGCAGTTCTTC
CDR3: CATSDSSGSDPSSYNEQFF
size: few
J: TRBJ2-1
V: TRBV24-1
D: TRBD2
length: 19

DNA: TGTGCCAGCAGTTCAAGAGGACTAGCGGGAGAATATGAGCAGTTCTTC
CDR3: CASSSRGLAGEYEQFF
size: .
J: TRBJ2-1
V: TRBV28
D: TRBD2
length: 16

DNA: TGTGCCAGCAGCCAAGTTGGGAACACTGAAGCTTTCTTT
CDR3: CASSQVGNTEAFF
size: .
J: TRBJ1-1
V: TRBV3-1
D: .
length: 13

DNA: TGTGCCAGCAGTTATAGCGGGAGAGGCGAGCAGTACTTC
CDR3: CASSYSGRGEQYF
size: few
J: TRBJ2-7
V: TRBV12-3/TRBV12-4
D: TRBD2
length: 13

DNA: TGTGCCAGCCTGGGACTAGATAACACCGGGGAGCTGTTTTTT
CDR3: CASLGLDNTGELFF
size: .
J: TRBJ2-2
V: TRBV6-5
D: TRBD2
length: 14

DNA: TGTGCCAGCTTACGGCCGGGATTCTACGAGCAGTACTTC
CDR3: CASLRPGFYEQYF
size: few
J: TRBJ2-7
V: TRBV18
D: .
length: 13

DNA: TGTGCCAGCAGCTTAGAAGGACAGGAAGAGACCCAGTACTTC
CDR3: CASSLEGQEETQYF
size: .
J: TRBJ2-5
V: TRBV7-9
D: TRBD1
length: 14

DNA: TGTGCCAGCAGCGTAGGGGTTAGCGCCCTGACCTACGAGCAGTACTTC
CDR3: CASSVGVSALTYEQYF
size: few
J: TRBJ2-7
V: TRBV9
D: .
length: 16

DNA: TGCAGTGCCCGTGGCCTGGGGTTCTACGAGCAGTACTTC
CDR3: CSARGLGFYEQYF
size: .
J: TRBJ2-7
V: TRBV20-1
D: .
length: 13

DNA: TGTGCCAGCGGAACTAGCGGGAGTAGCTACGAGCAGTACTTC
CDR3: CASGTSGSSYEQYF
size: few
J: TRBJ2-7
V: TRBV27
D: TRBD2
length: 14

DNA: TGCAGTGCTAGAGAGCTAGCGGGGCCCTACGAGCAGTACTTC
CDR3: CSARELAGPYEQYF
size: .
J: TRBJ2-7
V: TRBV20-1
D: TRBD2
length: 14

DNA: TGTGCCAGCAGGCCAACAGGGGGCCCTGCAGATACGCAGTATTTT
CDR3: CASRPTGGPADTQYF
size: few
J: TRBJ2-3
V: TRBV27
D: TRBD1
length: 15

DNA: TGTGCCAGCAGCTTAGTCGGCGGGCCGAACACTGAAGCTTTCTTT
CDR3: CASSLVGGPNTEAFF
size: .
J: TRBJ1-1
V: TRBV7-9
D: .
length: 15

DNA: TGTGCCAGCAGCTCTACTAAGGACGCCGATTGGTACGAGCAGTACTTC
CDR3: CASSSTKDADWYEQYF
size: .
J: TRBJ2-7
V: TRBV11-2
D: .
length: 16

DNA: TGCGCCAGCAGCCAAGATAACAGGCCCGGGGAGCTGTTTTTT
CDR3: CASSQDNRPGELFF
size: .
J: TRBJ2-2
V: TRBV4-1
D: .
length: 14

DNA: TGTGCCAGCCACTTGGGGGAGACCCAGTACTTC
CDR3: CASHLGETQYF
size: .
J: TRBJ2-5
V: TRBV27
D: .
length: 11

DNA: TGCGCCAGCAGCCCTAACGCGGGACAGGGGTTTTTTCAGCCCCAGCATTTT
CDR3: CASSPNAGQGFFQPQHF
size: few
J: TRBJ1-5
V: TRBV4-1
D: TRBD1
length: 17